Below are 27 T cell receptor beta chains sequenced from a single sample in a study of identical twins. TCRdb passed the 5' RACE reads through MiXCR, listing each CDR3 protein once. The profile shows 700,000 or so distinct CDR3 sequences, approximately 22% of them singletons. The same data also contributed to another study, on T cells expressing NK-cell markers.

What was sequenced was PBMCs. The receptors were sampled from a woman under 30 in good health.

The chain combines TRBV11-2 with TRBJ2-1, with D unresolved. Trimming left V 5 bases short and J 12 bases short, with 11 bases between. Germline loops: CDR1 SGHAT, CDR2 FQNNGV. CDR3 size: 11 residues. The CDR3 sequence: CASSGVAVQFF. Written as DNA, the CDR3 is TGTGCCAGCAGCGGAGTTGCAGTGCAGTTCTTC.

This clonotype was counted a few times. One junction end disagrees with the germline gene, perhaps due to a read error. The genes are TRBV6-1 and TRBJ2-1; tentatively, D is TRBD1 (5 bases). CDR1 MNHNS and CDR2 SASEGT come from the germline V gene. This CDR3 comprises 14 residues. The CDR3 DNA is TGTGCCAGCAATGAAGGGGTAACCTACAATGAGCAGTTCTTC. Translating gives CASNEGVTYNEQFF.

This clonotype was counted a few times. The gene calls are TRBV5-1 and TRBJ1-2; 7 bases line up with TRBD1. The CDR3 loop spans 12 amino acids. The germline CDR1 and CDR2 sequences are SGHRS and YFSETQ. Germline trimming cut 6 bases from V and 7 bases from J; bases unmatched to any gene: 6. The CDR3 nucleotides are TGCGCCAGCACGGGGACAGACGGTGGCTACACCTTC. Translation gives CASTGTDGGYTF.

This chain uses TRBV12-3 or TRBV12-4 with TRBJ1-6; D is possibly TRBD1 (5 bases). V lost 3 bases to trimming and J lost 14 bases, with 14 bases between them. The CDR3 covers 13 residues. The CDR3 is CASSFRDPWALHF. The CDR3 bases are TGTGCCAGCAGTTTTAGGGACCCATGGGCCCTCCACTTT.

This clonotype was detected only a few times. The chain has TRBV20-1 and TRBJ2-7, with unresolved D. This CDR3 comprises 12 residues. The V end was cut by 5 bases, the J end by 0 bases, with 8 bases between. Germline CDR1 reads DFQATT; CDR2 reads SNEGSKA (reference sequence). As DNA, the CDR3 is TGCAGTGCTCCGCGCTCCTCCTACGAGCAGTACTTC. This sequence encodes CSAPRSSYEQYF.

This clonotype was detected a few times. The V gene is TRBV6-2 or TRBV6-3, the J gene TRBJ2-2; D is unresolved. This CDR3 has 21 residues. Germline V gene data show CDR1 as MNHEY and CDR2 as SVGEGT. Trimming left V 2 bases short and J 0 bases short, with 25 bases between. The CDR3 spells CASSYHNLKVVSEANTGELFF. Here the CDR3 DNA reads TGTGCCAGCAGTTACCACAATCTTAAGGTTGTAAGTGAAGCGAACACCGGGGAGCTGTTTTTT.

The chain carries TRBV4-3 and TRBJ2-6; perhaps TRBD1 as D (6 bases). CDR1 LGHNA and CDR2 YSLEER come from the germline V gene. The ends were cut back, 2 bases at V and 4 bases at J, with 9 bases in the middle. CDR3 length equals 15 residues. The CDR3 nucleotides are TGCGCCAGCAGCCAACACAGGGCCGGGGCCAACGTCCTGACTTTC. As protein: CASSQHRAGANVLTF.

At least ten counts were recorded for this clonotype. The chain links TRBV6-2 or TRBV6-3 to TRBJ1-5, with D tentatively TRBD1 (5 bases). Germline V lookup: CDR1 MNHEY, CDR2 SVGEGT. Deletions cut 5 bases from V and 6 bases from J, with 11 bases between. The CDR3 runs 13 residues. CDR3 bases: TGTGCCAGCAGTCCGCAGGGTTCTCAGCCCCAGCATTTT. Its translation: CASSPQGSQPQHF.

In its sample, this clonotype was seen a few times. The chain couples TRBV9 to TRBJ2-1; TRBD2 matches 7 bases. V dropped 1 base and J dropped 8; count of bases not matched to a gene: 3. This CDR3 contains 13 residues. The germline V gene encodes CDR1 SGDLS and CDR2 YYNGEE. The CDR3 bases are TGTGCCAGCAGCGTATATGGGAGGGATGAGCAGTTCTTC. Translation gives CASSVYGRDEQFF.

This chain connects TRBV6-2 or TRBV6-3 to TRBJ2-2; D may be TRBD1 (6 bases). In germline, CDR1 is MNHEY, CDR2 SVGEGT. This CDR3 is built from 13 residues. The V end lost 6 bases, the J end lost 6 bases, and 11 bases lay between the germline ends. For the CDR3, the DNA is TGTGCCAGCAGAGATCACAGGGCCGGGGAGCTGTTTTTT. It codes for CASRDHRAGELFF.

This clonotype was recorded a few times. The V call is TRBV12-3 or TRBV12-4, the J call TRBJ2-5; possible D gene TRBD2, 6 bases. The CDR3 runs 13 residues. V lost 7 bases and J lost 2, with 11 bases in between. The CDR3 region is CASIQEGQETQYF. DNA of the CDR3: TGTGCCAGCATACAGGAGGGTCAAGAGACCCAGTACTTC.

The chain combines TRBV25-1 with TRBJ2-5, with a tentative D call TRBD2 (6 bases). With 5 bases removed from V and 3 bases from J, the gap between germline ends came to 16 bases. The CDR3 runs 15 residues. Germline loops: CDR1 MGHDK, CDR2 SYGVNS. The CDR3 spells CASSPPGGPKETQYF. CDR3 in DNA: TGTGCCAGCAGTCCGCCCGGGGGACCTAAAGAGACCCAGTACTTC.

The chain is built from TRBV3-1 and TRBJ2-3, with a possible D match to TRBD2 (5 bases). The CDR3 covers 12 residues. V was cut by 0 bases and J by 10 bases, with 8 bases left in between. Per germline, CDR1 LGHDT and CDR2 YNNKEL (reference sequence). CDR3 loop: CASSQEDGAQYF. The DNA of the CDR3 is TGTGCCAGCAGCCAAGAGGACGGGGCGCAGTATTTT.

This clonotype occurred a few times. The J gene is TRBJ2-2, the V gene TRBV7-9; no reliable D call. Per germline, CDR1 SEHNR and CDR2 FQNEAQ (reference sequence). Trimming took off 11 bases at V and 5 bases at J, with 12 bases between the two ends. CDR3 size: 12 residues. The CDR3 loop reads CAGLKGTGELFF. CDR3 DNA: TGTGCCGGGCTAAAGGGAACCGGGGAGCTGTTTTTT.

The chain uses TRBV12-3 or TRBV12-4 and TRBJ1-2; the D gene is possibly TRBD1 (6 bases). CDR3 length equals 13 residues. Trimming stripped 3 bases from V and 8 bases from J, with 13 bases between. CDR3 amino acids: CASSFYRDRGYTF. CDR3 in DNA: TGTGCCAGCAGTTTCTACAGGGACCGCGGCTACACCTTC.

The chain recombines TRBV4-2 with TRBJ2-3; 7 nucleotides align to TRBD1. The CDR3 covers 13 residues. The V segment lost 7 bases and the J segment 2 bases; nucleotides outside the gene matches: 3. Germline CDR1 LGHNA, CDR2 YNFKEQ. The DNA for the CDR3 is TGTGCCAGCAAGGGGACAGACACAGATACGCAGTATTTT. Protein product: CASKGTDTDTQYF.

This clonotype was seen a few times. The J gene is TRBJ2-3, the V gene TRBV5-1, with TRBD2 matching 10 bases. This CDR3 is 16 amino acids long. After removal of 4 bases from V and 4 bases from J, the junction contained 9 bases not matched to a gene. In germline, CDR1 is SGHRS, CDR2 YFSETQ. The CDR3: CASSLRGTSASDTQYF. For the CDR3, the DNA is TGCGCCAGCAGCCTCAGAGGGACTAGCGCTTCAGATACGCAGTATTTT.

The genes are TRBV7-9 and TRBJ1-1; D is uncertain. Trimming pared 1 base from V and 11 bases from J, leaving 11 bases between. The germline V gene has CDR1 SEHNR and CDR2 FQNEAQ (reference sequence). This CDR3 region has 12 residues. The CDR3 here is CASSLDTSLAFF. The CDR3 region has the DNA TGTGCCAGCAGCTTAGATACGTCTTTGGCTTTCTTT.

There are a few counts of this clonotype. The CDR3 sequence: CASSYWQGNGYTF. In DNA, the CDR3 is TGTGCCAGCAGTTACTGGCAGGGGAATGGCTACACCTTC. The rearrangement uses TRBV6-5 and TRBJ1-2, with a weak D call TRBD1 (6 bases). Trimming pared 1 base from V and 6 bases from J, leaving 9 bases between. Germline V gives CDR1 MNHEY, CDR2 SVGAGI. The CDR3 consists of 13 residues.

This clonotype came up a few times. The rearrangement joins TRBV7-9 to TRBJ2-3; a weak D match, TRBD2 (5 bases). CDR3 length equals 15 residues. Germline V gene lookup returns CDR1 SEHNR and CDR2 FQNEAQ (reference sequence). V lost 5 bases to trimming and J lost 0 bases, with 12 bases between them. The chain's CDR3 is CASSQLRASTDTQYF. In DNA, the CDR3 is TGTGCCAGCAGCCAGTTGCGGGCGAGCACAGATACGCAGTATTTT.

The CDR3 DNA is TGTGCCACCACTCGAGGGCAGGGGGCCCAAGAGACCCAGTACTTC. Protein sequence: CATTRGQGAQETQYF. The rearrangement links TRBV12-3 or TRBV12-4 to TRBJ2-5; 8 positions match TRBD1. V lost 10 bases to trimming and J lost 1 base; unmatched junction nucleotides: 11. The CDR3 has 15 residues.

At least ten counts were recorded for this clonotype. The V call is TRBV14, the J call TRBJ1-6, with D possibly being TRBD1 (6 bases). The length of the CDR3 is 14 residues. Germline V gene lookup returns CDR1 SGHDN and CDR2 FVKESK. The V end was cut by 4 bases, the J end by 7 bases, with 11 bases between. CDR3 residues: CASSRAGANSPLHF. The CDR3 coding sequence is TGTGCCAGCAGCCGAGCGGGGGCCAATTCACCCCTCCACTTT.

The sample holds a few counts of this clonotype. V usage is TRBV27 and J usage is TRBJ2-7, with D perhaps matching TRBD1 (5 bases). Trimming cost V 6 bases and J 0 bases, with 12 bases left between them. There are 14 residues in the CDR3. CDR1 is MNHEY, CDR2 SMNVEV, per germline (reference sequence). The CDR3 sequence: CASRLTESSYEQYF. CDR3 DNA sequence: TGTGCCAGCAGATTGACAGAAAGCTCCTACGAGCAGTACTTC.

The chain couples TRBV6-6 to TRBJ2-1; TRBD1 might be the D (6 bases). Trimming left V 7 bases short and J 8 bases short, with 15 bases between. The CDR3 spans 13 residues. Germline V gene sequence: CDR1 MNHNY, CDR2 SVGAGI (reference sequence). CDR3: CASTFGRGDEQFF. The CDR3 region has the DNA TGTGCCAGCACTTTTGGCAGGGGCGATGAGCAGTTCTTC.

The CDR3 reads CASSFLSESNEQFF. The CDR3 coding sequence is TGCGCCAGCAGCTTCTTATCGGAGTCCAATGAGCAGTTCTTC. This chain joins TRBV5-1 and TRBJ2-1; no definite D call. In germline, CDR1 is SGHRS, CDR2 YFSETQ. V dropped 2 bases and J dropped 6 bases, with 12 bases sitting between them. This CDR3 has 14 residues.

The chain uses TRBV12-3 or TRBV12-4 and TRBJ2-4; possible D gene TRBD1, 5 bases. V was shortened by 7 bases and J by 6 bases, with 13 bases between the two germline ends. The CDR3 sequence is 13 residues long. The CDR3 spells CASTEFQGNIQYF. CDR3 coding DNA: TGTGCCAGCACTGAATTCCAGGGAAACATTCAGTACTTC.

This clonotype has ten or more counts. V usage is TRBV25-1 and J usage is TRBJ2-7; D is unresolved. Between the trimmed V and J ends, which lost 3 bases and 3 bases, there was a span of 6 bases. Germline values: CDR1 MGHDK, CDR2 SYGVNS. The CDR3 spans 12 residues. In nucleotides, the CDR3 is TGTGCCAGCAGTGATCTCGACTACGAGCAGTACTTC. It yields the protein CASSDLDYEQYF.